The TCR beta chain described here comes from a study of T cells after yellow fever vaccination. This clonotype was detected a few times. No antigen is known for it. General study findings and limits: Abundant clonotypes from the bulk population could have been carried over as contaminants into FACS-sorted repertoires. A small share of clonotypes appeared in both CD4 and CD8 compartments.

This CDR3 contains 13 residues. Looked up from germline, CDR1 is MNHEY and CDR2 is SVGEGT. V lost 5 bases, J lost 3 bases, and 10 bases lay in between. In TCRdb, the 5' RACE reads were re-called with MiXCR into one record per CDR3 protein. The table lists hundreds of thousands of distinct CDR3 sequences, around 17% of them singletons. This chain connects TRBV6-2 or TRBV6-3 to TRBJ1-2, with D perhaps TRBD1 (6 bases). Sequenced material: PBMCs, taken 5 days after the first yellow fever vaccination. The TCR comes from a man aged 18 to 30 who received the YFV17D yellow fever vaccine. This CDR3 reads CASSGGQYYGYTF. The CDR3 DNA follows: TGTGCCAGCAGTGGAGGACAGTACTATGGCTACACCTTC.